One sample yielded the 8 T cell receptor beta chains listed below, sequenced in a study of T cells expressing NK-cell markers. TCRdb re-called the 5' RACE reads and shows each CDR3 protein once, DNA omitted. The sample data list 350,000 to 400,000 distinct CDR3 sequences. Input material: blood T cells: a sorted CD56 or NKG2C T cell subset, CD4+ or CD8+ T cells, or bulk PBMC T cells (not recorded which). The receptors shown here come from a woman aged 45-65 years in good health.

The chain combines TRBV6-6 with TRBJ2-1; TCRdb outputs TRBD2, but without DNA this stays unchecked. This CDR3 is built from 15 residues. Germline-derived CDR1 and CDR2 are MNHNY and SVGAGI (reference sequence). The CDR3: CASVSETSLPDEQFF.

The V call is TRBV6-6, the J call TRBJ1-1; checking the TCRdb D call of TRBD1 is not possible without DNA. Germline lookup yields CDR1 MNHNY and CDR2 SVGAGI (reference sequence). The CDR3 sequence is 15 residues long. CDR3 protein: CASSKATGGGTEAFF.

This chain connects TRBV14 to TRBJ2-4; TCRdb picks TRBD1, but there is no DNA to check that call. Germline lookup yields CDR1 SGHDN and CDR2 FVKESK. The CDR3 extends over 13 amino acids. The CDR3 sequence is CASSPTGPPIQYF.

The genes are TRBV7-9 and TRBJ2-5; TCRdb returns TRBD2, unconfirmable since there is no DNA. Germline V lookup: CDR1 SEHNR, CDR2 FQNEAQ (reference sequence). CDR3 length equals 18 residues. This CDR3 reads CASSRTSGTLAVRETQYF.

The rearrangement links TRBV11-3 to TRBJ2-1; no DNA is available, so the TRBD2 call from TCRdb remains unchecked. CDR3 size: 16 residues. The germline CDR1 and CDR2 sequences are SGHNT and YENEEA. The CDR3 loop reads CASSPLGASGRNEQFF.

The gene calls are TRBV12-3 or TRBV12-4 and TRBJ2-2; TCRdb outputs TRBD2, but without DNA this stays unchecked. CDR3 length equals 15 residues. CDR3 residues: CVSGAGGPATGELFF.

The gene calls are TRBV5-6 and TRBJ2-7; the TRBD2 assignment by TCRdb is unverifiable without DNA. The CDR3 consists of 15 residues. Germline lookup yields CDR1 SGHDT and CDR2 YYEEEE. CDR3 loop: CASSLTSSFSYEQYF.

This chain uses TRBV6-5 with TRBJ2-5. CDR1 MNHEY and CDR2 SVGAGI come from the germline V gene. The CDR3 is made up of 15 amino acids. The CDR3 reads CASSYSSVRGETQYF.